This TCR beta chain is drawn from a study of tumor-infiltrating lymphocytes in primary liver carcinoma (dated by TCRdb to the late 2010s). At the level of the whole study: Surgical resection was performed in China between November 2015 and 2016 on four or five patients with histopathologically diagnosed primary liver carcinoma. The five patients had tumors of stage T1-T3 N0M0, with maximum diameters ranging from 4.2 to 10 cm. Each sample produced roughly 3.65 to 7.13 million productive TCRbeta reads, and read depth showed no significant difference between tissue types. The five patients, three men and two women aged 30 to 69 years, had hepatocellular carcinoma (four) or combined HCC and intrahepatic cholangiocarcinoma (one). High reproducibility was observed for the technical replicate repertoires, with mean shared-clone rates roughly 0.87 and correlation coefficients above 0.95. Across five regions of each liver tumor, along with adjacent normal tissue and blood, the study brought together TCRbeta repertoire sequencing, expression microarrays and whole-exome sequencing. A total of 35 or so specimens from 5 patients went through TCRbeta repertoire sequencing, namely 25 tumor regions, 5 adjacent noncancerous liver tissues and 5 peripheral blood samples. On the study overall, not on this receptor specifically: Pairs of tumor regions showed greater repertoire overlap (mean roughly 35%) than tumor-adjacent pairs (roughly 17%) or tumor-blood pairs (roughly 15%), which is consistent with antigen-driven expansion. Because only the TCR beta chain was sequenced and unpaired alpha chains were not captured, true repertoire diversity is likely underestimated. The study included only a few patients, and the authors note findings should be validated in a larger study. Bulk unsorted samples precluded comparing CD4+ and CD8+ T cell repertoires. A significantly larger repertoire fraction was made up by the top 250 clones in tumors than in blood (p = 0.039).

Points on this clonotype: The target of this receptor is not known. Nothing much larger sits one base from this clone, and base qualities are not available.

TCRbeta-specific cDNA was reverse-transcribed from about 0.45 ug total RNA using a constant-region primer and ProtoScript II reverse transcriptase. TCRbeta libraries were built with three nested multiplex PCR rounds, a slightly modified ARM-PCR procedure. Each of the first two PCR rounds ran for about 10 cycles using multiplex TRBV1-TRBV30 forward primers together with a Cbeta reverse primer. Sample barcodes and Illumina adapters were added in a final 25-cycle PCR with Deep VentR polymerase. Before sequencing, amplicons of 200-500 bp were purified from gel using a QIAquick gel extraction kit. An Illumina HiSeq 2500 was used to sequence the TCRbeta amplicons with 250-bp paired-end reads. As for how the authors treated the data: Reads were quality-trimmed with Trimmomatic v0.33, and paired reads were merged with FLASH v1.2.11 to recover full CDR3 sequences. MiGEC v1.2.1b assigned V, D and J germline segments to the rearranged TCRbeta sequences. Clonotype statistics, along with Shannon-Wiener diversity indices, were calculated using VDJtools v1.0.0. To reduce sampling bias, subsequent analyses other than the diversity analysis used only the 250 most abundant clonotypes in each sample. Through fastp at Q25 and MiXCR, TCRdb rebuilt clones from the public reads, retaining in-frame beta chains. Records with the same CDR3 protein are collapsed into one entry carrying the most frequent genes and DNA. The V and J calls here are based on TCRdb, not the publication. The sample table lists approximately 330,000 distinct CDR3 sequences, roughly two thirds of them with a count of one. The top ten clones comprise about 6% of the sample.

Reading the germline V gene gives CDR1 ENHRY and CDR2 SYGVKD. Including the terminal cysteine and phenylalanine, the CDR3 comprises 14 residues. The read is trimmed to its CDR3 DNA, 42 bases read in frame from base 1. V is pruned by 2 bases and J by 6 bases, leaving 2 bases of the junction without a gene match. TRIzol reagent was used to extract blood RNA from unsorted whole blood, while the DNeasy Blood & Tissue kit provided the germline DNA. At the time of sampling, the patients had chronic HBV infection and had not received any treatment. Before surgery, roughly 4 milliliters of peripheral blood were collected into K2EDTA tubes.

The V gene is TRBV10-3 and the J gene is TRBJ1-5, with 9 bases in between that match TRBD1. This clonotype originated in a man aged 35 to 55 with primary liver carcinoma and hepatitis B virus infection. The source material was peripheral blood. The bases read TGTGCCATCAGTGAGGCGGACAGGGGTCAGCCCCAGCATTTT. Its amino acids are CAISEADRGQPQHF.